These 4 T cell receptor beta chains originate from one sample sequenced in a study of tumor-infiltrating lymphocytes in primary liver carcinoma. A primer in the constant region served to generate TCR beta cDNA from 450 to 600 ng of total RNA. Modified slightly, ARM-PCR produced TCR beta libraries over three nested multiplex PCR rounds. Each of the first two PCR rounds ran approximately 11 cycles with TRBV1-TRBV30 forward and C-beta reverse primers. TCRdb reprocessed the multiplex PCR reads via MiXCR and lists one record per CDR3 protein. In the table there are about 310,000 distinct CDR3 sequences, 58% of which are singletons. Out of unsorted whole blood came the blood RNA, and germline DNA was extracted as well. The sequencing sample was made of peripheral blood. These receptors all come from a woman aged 25 to 39 with primary liver carcinoma and hepatitis B virus infection.

Turning to this clonotype: It may be a read error: a sequence one base away is much more abundant. V and J are TRBV4-3 and TRBJ1-5, with D unclear. Per the germline V gene, CDR1 is LGHNA and CDR2 is YSLEER. This CDR3 spans 13 amino acids. CDR3 sequence: CVSSQDLRQPQHF. The CDR3 DNA reads TGCGTCAGCAGCCAAGATCTCCGTCAGCCCCAGCATTTT.

This chain joins TRBV6-2 or TRBV6-3 and TRBJ2-5, with TRBD2 matching 8 bases. The CDR3 is 16 residues long. Looked up from germline, CDR1 is MNHEY and CDR2 is SVGEGT. J was trimmed by 4 bases and V by 6 bases; bases with no gene match: 13. CDR3 DNA sequence: TGTGCCAGCAGATCAAGCGGCGGGAGGAGTCCAGAGACCCAGTACTTC. Translated: CASRSSGGRSPETQYF.

In regard to this clonotype: With a much larger clone just one base away, this may be a read error. The rearrangement links TRBV12-3 or TRBV12-4 to TRBJ2-1, with TRBD2 matching 14 bases. This CDR3 contains 16 residues. Trimming took 6 bases from V and 11 from J; bases not matched to a gene: 12. Here the CDR3 reads CASSSGTSGSRNKQFF. The CDR3 region has the DNA TGTGCCAGCAGCTCCGGGACTAGCGGGAGCCGAAATAAGCAGTTCTTC.

About this clonotype: It may be a read error: a sequence one base away is much more abundant. The conserved phenylalanine or tryptophan normally closing the CDR3 is absent here, so this likely arose from a read error. This chain connects TRBV6-1 to TRBJ2-7, with D possibly being TRBD2 (5 bases). CDR1 MNHNS and CDR2 SASEGT come from the germline V gene. V dropped 6 bases and J dropped 0 bases, with 15 bases sitting between them. The CDR3 covers 15 residues. The CDR3 DNA reads as TGTGCCAGCAGCACCCCGGGGTGGCGCTCCTACGAGCAGTACTTG. Its protein product is CASSTPGWRSYEQYL.